A single count supports the clone carrying this TCR beta chain. Its specificity is unknown. The germline gives CDR1 SEHNR, CDR2 FQNEAQ (reference sequence). The CDR3 totals 16 residues. V lost 5 bases to trimming and J lost 7 bases; unmatched junction nucleotides: 12. This sample is part of a study of breast tumors, draining lymph nodes, adjacent tissues. Study outcomes and limitations: Compared with lymph nodes, tumors were less diverse; compared with nontumor tissue, more.

One entry per CDR3 protein, called by TCRdb with MiXCR from the multiplex PCR reads. The sample contains 150,000 to 200,000 distinct CDR3 sequences, around a third of which appear only once. Samples came from axillary lymph nodes draining the breast cancer. Sequencing input: axillary lymph node tissue. The chain carries TRBV7-9 and TRBJ1-3; the match to TRBD1 covers 9 bases. The TCR comes from a female donor with breast cancer. Some clones in this sample may be carry-over from other donors' samples. The CDR3 is CASSAQGASRMNTIYF. CDR3 nucleotide sequence: TGTGCCAGCAGCGCACAGGGGGCGTCTCGTATGAACACCATATATTTT.